Presented here are 7 T cell receptor beta chains from one specimen sequenced in a study of blood T cell repertoires in COVID-19. Using immunoSEQ multiplex PCR, the repertoire was profiled, and TCRdb retains in-frame clones only, with some absent. The sample contains some 350,000 clones, approximately 84% of which appear only once. The sequenced material came from PBMCs or T cells enriched from blood (not recorded which). Receptors originate from a woman aged 30 to 39 who had recovered from COVID-19.

This clone was recorded only once. Here the CDR3 reads CASRLALSSYEQYF. DNA for the CDR3: TGTGCCAGCAGACTAGCCCTAAGCTCCTACGAGCAGTACTTC. The chain recombines TRBV27 with TRBJ2-7, with D possibly matching TRBD2 (6 bases). V was pared by 6 bases and J by 0 bases, with 12 bases between. Germline V lookup: CDR1 MNHEY, CDR2 SMNVEV (reference sequence). The CDR3 extends over 14 amino acids.

V gene TRBV19 combines with J gene TRBJ2-7, with 7 nucleotides matching TRBD2. Germline CDR1 reads LNHDA; CDR2 reads SQIVND (reference sequence). With V trimmed by 5 bases and J by 3 bases, 4 bases remained unmatched. CDR3 length: 13 amino acids. CDR3 DNA: TGTGCCAGTAGTCCGGGACTACTCTACGAGCAGTACTTC. The encoded protein is CASSPGLLYEQYF.

The chain is built from TRBV5-6 and TRBJ1-6; possible D gene TRBD1, 6 bases. From germline, CDR1 is SGHDT and CDR2 YYEEEE. The V and J ends lost 4 bases and 4 bases respectively, with 12 bases between them. This CDR3 contains 15 residues. The DNA for the CDR3 is TGTGCCAGCAGCCCGGAAGGGGGTTATAATTCACCCCTCCACTTT. It specifies CASSPEGGYNSPLHF.

This clone was recorded only once. The J gene is TRBJ2-2, the V gene TRBV7-9; TRBD2 matches 11 bases. This CDR3 has 17 residues. In germline, CDR1 is SEHNR, CDR2 FQNEAQ (reference sequence). Trimming removed 6 bases from V and 3 bases from J; junction bases left unmatched: 9. The CDR3: CASRPKLAGEDTGELFF. The DNA of the CDR3 is TGTGCCAGCAGACCCAAACTAGCGGGAGAGGACACCGGGGAGCTGTTTTTT.

The table lists this clone with a few counts. This chain uses TRBV10-2 with TRBJ1-5, with 11 bases that match TRBD1. Germline values: CDR1 WSHSY, CDR2 SAAADI. CDR3 size: 15 residues. Trimming at V came to 6 bases and at J to 5 bases, leaving 6 bases not matched to a gene. CDR3 protein: CASRPPGQGDQPQHF. The DNA for the CDR3 is TGCGCCAGCAGGCCTCCGGGACAGGGGGATCAGCCCCAGCATTTT.

This clone has a handful of counts. The chain joins TRBV12-3 or TRBV12-4 to TRBJ2-3; 10 positions agree with TRBD2. V shed 7 bases, J shed 11 bases, and the junction held 9 bases outside the gene matches. The CDR3 has 13 residues. The CDR3 DNA follows: TGTGCCAGCACCCTAGCGGGGGCCTTTGGGCAGTATTTT. Protein sequence: CASTLAGAFGQYF.

The chain is built from TRBV5-1 and TRBJ2-1; 10 positions match TRBD1. There are 19 residues in the CDR3. V lost 4 bases and J lost 2; bases outside the gene matches: 15. The germline V gene encodes CDR1 SGHRS and CDR2 YFSETQ. CDR3: CASSGKGTGEGSTYNEQFF. CDR3 sequence (DNA): TGCGCCAGCAGCGGGAAAGGGACAGGGGAAGGGAGTACCTACAATGAGCAGTTCTTC.